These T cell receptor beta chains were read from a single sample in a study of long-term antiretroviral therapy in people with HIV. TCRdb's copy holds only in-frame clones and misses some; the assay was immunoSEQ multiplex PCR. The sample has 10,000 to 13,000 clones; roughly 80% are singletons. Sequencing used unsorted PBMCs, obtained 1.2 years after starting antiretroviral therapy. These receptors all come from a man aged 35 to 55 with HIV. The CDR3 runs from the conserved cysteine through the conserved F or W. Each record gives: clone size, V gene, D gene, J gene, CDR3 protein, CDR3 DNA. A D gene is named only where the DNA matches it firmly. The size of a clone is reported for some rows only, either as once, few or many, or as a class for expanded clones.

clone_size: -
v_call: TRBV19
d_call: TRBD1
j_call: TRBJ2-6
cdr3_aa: CASSLRDRGNLGANVLTF
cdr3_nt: TGTGCCAGTAGTTTACGGGACAGGGGCAATTTAGGGGCCAACGTCCTGACTTTC

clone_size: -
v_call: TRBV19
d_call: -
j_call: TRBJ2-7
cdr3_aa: CASSIGGLGYEQYF
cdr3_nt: TGTGCCAGTAGTATCGGCGGGCTTGGGTACGAGCAGTACTTC

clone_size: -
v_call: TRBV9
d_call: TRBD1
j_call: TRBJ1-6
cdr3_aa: CASSSGQGGNSPLHF
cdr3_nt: TGTGCCAGCAGCTCGGGACAGGGGGGTAATTCACCCCTCCACTTT

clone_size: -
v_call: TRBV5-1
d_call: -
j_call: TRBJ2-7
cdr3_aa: CASRSGALYEQYF
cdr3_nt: TGCGCCAGCAGGTCAGGAGCCCTCTACGAGCAGTACTTC

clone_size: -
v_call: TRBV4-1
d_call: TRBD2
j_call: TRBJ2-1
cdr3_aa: CASSQARRLAGGQDNEQFF
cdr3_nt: TGCGCCAGCAGCCAAGCCAGGAGACTAGCGGGGGGGCAGGACAATGAGCAGTTCTTC

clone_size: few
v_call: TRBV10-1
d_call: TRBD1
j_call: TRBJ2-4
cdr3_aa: CASRSNSRDRGGF
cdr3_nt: TGCGCCAGCAGATCGAACTCCCGGGACAGGGGAGGCTTC

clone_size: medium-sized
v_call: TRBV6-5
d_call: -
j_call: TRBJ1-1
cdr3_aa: CASSTGHNTEAFF
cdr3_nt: TGTGCCAGCAGCACCGGACACAACACTGAAGCTTTCTTT

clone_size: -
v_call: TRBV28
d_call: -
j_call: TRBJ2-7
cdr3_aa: CASSPPFYEQYF
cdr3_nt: TGTGCCAGCAGCCCTCCCTTTTACGAGCAGTACTTC

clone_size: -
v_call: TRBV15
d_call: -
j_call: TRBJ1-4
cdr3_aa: CATSGNTEKLFF
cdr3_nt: TGTGCCACCAGCGGGAACACTGAAAAACTGTTTTTT

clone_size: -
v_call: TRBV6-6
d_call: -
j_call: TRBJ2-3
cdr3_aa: CASSYQGRDTDTQYF
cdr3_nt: TGTGCCAGCAGTTACCAAGGACGCGACACAGATACGCAGTATTTT

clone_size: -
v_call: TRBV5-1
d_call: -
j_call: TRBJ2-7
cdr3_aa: CASSLASAVPNYEQYF
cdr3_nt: TGCGCCAGCAGCTTGGCTTCGGCAGTACCAAACTACGAGCAGTACTTC

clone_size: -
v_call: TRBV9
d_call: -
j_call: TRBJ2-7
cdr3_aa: CASSADGDSYEQYF
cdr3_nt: TGTGCCAGCAGCGCGGACGGGGATTCCTACGAGCAGTACTTC

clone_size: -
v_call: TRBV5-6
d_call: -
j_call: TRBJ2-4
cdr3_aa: CASSPRLDIAKNIQYF
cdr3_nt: TGTGCCAGCAGCCCGAGGCTAGACATAGCCAAAAACATTCAGTACTTC

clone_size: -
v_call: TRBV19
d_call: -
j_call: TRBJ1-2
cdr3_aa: CASSILPGSSYGYTF
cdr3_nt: TGTGCCAGTAGTATCCTACCGGGATCCAGTTATGGCTACACCTTC

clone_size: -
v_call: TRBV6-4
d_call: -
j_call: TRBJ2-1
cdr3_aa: CASSEDSSTPAGEQFF
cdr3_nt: TGTGCCAGCAGTGAGGACAGCTCTACTCCCGCCGGTGAGCAGTTCTTC

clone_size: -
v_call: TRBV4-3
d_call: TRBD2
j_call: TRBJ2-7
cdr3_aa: CASSHSSGGAREQYF
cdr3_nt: TGCGCCAGCAGCCATAGTAGCGGGGGGGCTCGAGAGCAGTACTTC

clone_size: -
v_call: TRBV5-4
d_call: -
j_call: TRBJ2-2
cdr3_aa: CASTRGGTYNTGELFF
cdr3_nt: TGTGCCAGCACCAGGGGGGGGACCTACAACACCGGGGAGCTGTTTTTT

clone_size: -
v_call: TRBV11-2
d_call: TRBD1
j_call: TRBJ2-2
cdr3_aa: CASSSGQGAQAGELFF
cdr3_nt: TGTGCCAGCAGCTCCGGACAGGGGGCTCAGGCCGGGGAGCTGTTTTTT

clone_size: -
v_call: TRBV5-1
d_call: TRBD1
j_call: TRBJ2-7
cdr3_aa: CASSTPVGTGLDEQYF
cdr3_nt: TGCGCCAGCAGCACGCCCGTCGGGACAGGGCTAGACGAGCAGTACTTC

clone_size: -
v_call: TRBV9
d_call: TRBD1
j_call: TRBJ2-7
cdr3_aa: CASSVGLMGTGPYEQYF
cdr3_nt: TGTGCCAGCAGCGTAGGTTTGATGGGGACAGGCCCCTACGAGCAGTACTTC

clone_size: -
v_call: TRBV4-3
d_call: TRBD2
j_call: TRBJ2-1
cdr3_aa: CASSQDRASGGGEQFF
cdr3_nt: TGCGCCAGCAGCCAAGATAGGGCCAGCGGGGGAGGTGAGCAGTTCTTC

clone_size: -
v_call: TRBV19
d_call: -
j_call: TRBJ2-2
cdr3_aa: CASSIGTSRGTGELFF
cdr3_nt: TGTGCCAGTAGTATTGGAACTAGTCGTGGCACCGGGGAGCTGTTTTTT

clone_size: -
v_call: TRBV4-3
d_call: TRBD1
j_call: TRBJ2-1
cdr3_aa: CASSQGTGGYNEQFF
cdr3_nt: TGCGCCAGCAGCCAAGGGACAGGGGGTTACAATGAGCAGTTCTTC

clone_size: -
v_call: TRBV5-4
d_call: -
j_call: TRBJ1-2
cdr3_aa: CASSLTGYYGYTF
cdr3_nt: TGTGCCAGCAGCTTGACAGGGTACTATGGCTACACCTTC

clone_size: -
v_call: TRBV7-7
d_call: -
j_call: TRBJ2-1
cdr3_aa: CASSNSANEQFF
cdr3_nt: TGTGCCAGCAGCAATAGTGCCAATGAGCAGTTCTTC

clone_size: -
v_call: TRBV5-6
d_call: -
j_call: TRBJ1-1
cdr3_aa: CASSIRGPYTEAFF
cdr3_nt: TGTGCCAGCAGCATCAGGGGACCTTACACTGAAGCTTTCTTT

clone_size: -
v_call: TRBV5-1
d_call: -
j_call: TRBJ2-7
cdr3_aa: CASSRDGGEDEQYF
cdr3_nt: TGCGCCAGCAGCAGGGACGGGGGAGAGGACGAGCAGTACTTC

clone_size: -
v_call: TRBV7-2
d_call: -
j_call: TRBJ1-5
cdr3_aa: CASSPRRGNQPQHF
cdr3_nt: TGTGCCAGCAGCCCCCGTCGGGGCAATCAGCCCCAGCATTTT

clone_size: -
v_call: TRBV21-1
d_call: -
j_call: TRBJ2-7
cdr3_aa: CASSKSEVSSEQYF
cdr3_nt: TGTGCCAGCAGCAAAAGTGAAGTCAGTTCGGAGCAGTACTTC

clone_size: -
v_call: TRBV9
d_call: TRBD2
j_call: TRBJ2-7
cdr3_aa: CASSARTSGYEQYF
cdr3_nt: TGTGCCAGCAGCGCAAGGACTAGCGGCTACGAGCAGTACTTC

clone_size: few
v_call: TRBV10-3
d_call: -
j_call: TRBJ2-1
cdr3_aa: CAISHGAVVNEQFF
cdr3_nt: TGTGCCATCAGTCACGGAGCGGTGGTCAATGAGCAGTTCTTC

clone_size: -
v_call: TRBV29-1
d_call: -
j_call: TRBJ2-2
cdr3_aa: CSVHLRVTGELFF
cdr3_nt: TGCAGCGTTCATCTGCGTGTCACCGGGGAGCTGTTTTTT

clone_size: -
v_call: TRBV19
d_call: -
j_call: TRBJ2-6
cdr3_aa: CASSRGVVSGANVLTF
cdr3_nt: TGTGCCAGTAGTAGGGGAGTTGTCTCTGGGGCCAACGTCCTGACTTTC

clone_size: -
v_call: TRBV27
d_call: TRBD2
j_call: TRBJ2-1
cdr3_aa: CATLTSAYNEQFF
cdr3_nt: TGTGCCACCTTAACTAGCGCCTACAATGAGCAGTTCTTC

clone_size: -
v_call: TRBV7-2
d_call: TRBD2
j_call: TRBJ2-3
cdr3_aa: CASSSGLAPSDTQYF
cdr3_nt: TGTGCCAGCAGCAGTGGACTAGCCCCCTCAGATACGCAGTATTTT

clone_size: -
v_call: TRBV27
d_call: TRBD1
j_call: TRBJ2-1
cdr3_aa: CASTLSGQGIYEQFF
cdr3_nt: TGTGCCAGCACTTTATCAGGACAGGGGATTTATGAGCAGTTCTTC

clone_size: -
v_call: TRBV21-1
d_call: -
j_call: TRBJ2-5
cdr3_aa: CASSKRARDRAHQETQYF
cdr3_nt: TGTGCCAGCAGCAAACGGGCGCGGGACAGGGCCCACCAAGAGACCCAGTACTTC

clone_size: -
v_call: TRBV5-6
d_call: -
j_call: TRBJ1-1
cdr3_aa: CASSFPDRNTEAFF
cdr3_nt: TGTGCCAGCAGCTTCCCCGACAGGAACACTGAAGCTTTCTTT

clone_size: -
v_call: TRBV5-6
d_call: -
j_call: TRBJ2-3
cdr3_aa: CASSPGMGRGTDTQYF
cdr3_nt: TGTGCCAGCAGCCCGGGTATGGGGCGGGGCACAGATACGCAGTATTTT

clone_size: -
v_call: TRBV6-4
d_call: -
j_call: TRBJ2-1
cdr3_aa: CASSADSNRGEQFF
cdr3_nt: TGTGCCAGCAGTGCGGACTCAAACCGCGGTGAGCAGTTCTTC

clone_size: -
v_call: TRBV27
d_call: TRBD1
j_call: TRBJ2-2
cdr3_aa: CASSRQGFGELFF
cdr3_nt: TGTGCCAGCAGTAGACAGGGGTTCGGGGAGCTGTTTTTT

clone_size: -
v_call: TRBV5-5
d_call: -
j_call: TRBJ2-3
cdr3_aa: CASSLETGADTQYF
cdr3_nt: TGTGCCAGCAGCTTGGAAACAGGAGCAGATACGCAGTATTTT